This T cell receptor (beta chain) was identified during a study of blood T cell repertoires in COVID-19. Authors' data handling: Amplified reference gene primers provided the basis for estimating nucleated cell counts. The data were produced by immunoSEQ multiplex PCR, yet TCRdb's version contains in-frame clones alone and is incomplete. For V, J and clone size, that table is used; D and trimming come from the DNA. The data hold around 24,000 clones, with roughly 90% observed a single time. CDR1 and CDR2 from the germline V gene are SGHDT and YYEEEE. The CDR3 totals 13 residues. V shed 2 bases and J shed 4 bases, with 9 bases lying between them.

Sequencing was done on a sample of peripheral blood. This clonotype was sampled from a human donor in a cohort sampled during active COVID-19. The rearrangement links TRBV5-6 to TRBJ2-5; tentative D call: TRBD1 (5 bases). The CDR3 sequence: CASSFPGRETQYF. CDR3 coding DNA: TGTGCCAGCAGCTTCCCAGGGCGAGAGACCCAGTACTTC. The variable domain in full, completed from reference TRBV5-6 and TRBJ2-5, reads DAGVTQSPTHLIKTRGQQVTLRCSPKSGHDTVSWYQQALGQGPQFIFQYYEEEERQRGNFPDRFSGHQFPNYSSELNVNALLLGDSALYLCASSFPGRETQYFGPGTRLLVL.